Described below is a single T cell receptor (beta chain) sequence and its context. Its specificity is not known. The data belong to a study of cytomegalovirus exposure and HLA in healthy donors. About the study: Counted in an early data release were approximately 85 million unique TCRs from HLA-typed donors.

Study observations and caveats: Owing to their indistinguishability, certain V segments, notably TRBV6-2 and TRBV6-3, were excluded. Analyzed later, association rates of TCRs varied across HLA loci, with DRB1 most and HLA-C fewest.

V lost 3 bases and J lost 6; bases outside the gene matches: 6. Per germline, CDR1 MNHEY and CDR2 SVGAGI. CDR3 length equals 14 residues. Researchers ran the PCR with 60 Vbeta and 13 Jbeta primers. Repertoires were generated with immunoSEQ multiplex PCR, while TCRdb's copy carries only in-frame clones and drops some. This listing includes 95,000 to 150,000 clones. This chain links TRBV6-5 with TRBJ1-2; 8 bases are a match to TRBD1. This sequence originates from a man younger than 35 in good health and CMV-seronegative. Sequenced sample: PBMCs. Here the CDR3 DNA reads TGTGCCAGCAGTTATACGGACAGGGCGAATGGCTACACCTTC. Protein sequence: CASSYTDRANGYTF.